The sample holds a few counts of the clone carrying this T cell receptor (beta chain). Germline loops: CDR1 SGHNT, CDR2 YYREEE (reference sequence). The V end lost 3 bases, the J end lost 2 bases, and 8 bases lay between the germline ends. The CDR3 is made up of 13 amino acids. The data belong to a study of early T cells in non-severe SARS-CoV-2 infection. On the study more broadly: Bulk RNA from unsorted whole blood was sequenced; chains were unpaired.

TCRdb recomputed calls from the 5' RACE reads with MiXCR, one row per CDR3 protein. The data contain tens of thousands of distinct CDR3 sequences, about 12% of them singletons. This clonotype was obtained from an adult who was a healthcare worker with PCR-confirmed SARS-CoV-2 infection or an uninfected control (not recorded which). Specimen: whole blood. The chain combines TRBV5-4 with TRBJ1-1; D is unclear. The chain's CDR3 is CASSSEINTEAFF. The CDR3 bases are TGTGCCAGCAGCTCCGAGATAAACACTGAAGCTTTCTTT.